The source of this TCR beta chain is a study of tumor-infiltrating lymphocytes in primary liver carcinoma. Study results and limitations: Tumor region pairs overlapped more than did tumor-adjacent and tumor-blood pairs. Tumor samples exhibited a significantly greater top-250-clone fraction than blood samples (p = 0.039).

CDR3 size: 14 residues. From germline, CDR1 is SGHAT and CDR2 FQNNGV. In the case of this clonotype: Antigen specificity is unknown. One end of the junction varies from germline; a read error may be responsible.

TCR beta cDNA was reverse-transcribed from roughly 520 ng of total RNA. The reaction used a constant-region primer and ProtoScript II reverse transcriptase. Construction of TCR beta libraries relied on three successive nested multiplex PCR rounds employing slightly modified ARM-PCR. Both of the initial two PCR rounds ran for about 11 cycles and employed TRBV1-TRBV30 forward primers alongside a C-beta reverse primer. TCRdb re-called the multiplex PCR reads with MiXCR, one entry per CDR3 protein. There are hundreds of thousands of distinct CDR3 sequences in the sample; around three fifths occur only once, and about 15% lies in the top ten. The researchers obtained blood RNA from unsorted whole blood and also extracted germline DNA.

This chain connects TRBV11-2 to TRBJ2-1, with TRBD2 matching over 9 bases. The source of this sequence is a woman under 40 with primary liver carcinoma and hepatitis B virus infection. The sample was peripheral blood. The CDR3 coding sequence is TGTGCCAGTAGCTTAGACGGGACTAGCACTGGGCAGTTCTTC. It is translated as CASSLDGTSTGQFF.